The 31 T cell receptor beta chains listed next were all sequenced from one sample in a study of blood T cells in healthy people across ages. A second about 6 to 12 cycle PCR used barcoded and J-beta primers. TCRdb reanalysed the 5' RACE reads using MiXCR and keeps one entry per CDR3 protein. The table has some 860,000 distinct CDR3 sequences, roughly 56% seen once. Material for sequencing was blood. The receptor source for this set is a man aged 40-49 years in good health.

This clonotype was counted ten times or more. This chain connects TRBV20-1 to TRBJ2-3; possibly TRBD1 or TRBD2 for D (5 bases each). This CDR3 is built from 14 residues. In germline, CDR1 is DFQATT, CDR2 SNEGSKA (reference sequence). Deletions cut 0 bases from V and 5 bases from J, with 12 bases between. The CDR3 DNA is TGCAGTGCTAGAGATCCAGGTGGGGGAGATACGCAGTATTTT. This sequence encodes CSARDPGGGDTQYF.

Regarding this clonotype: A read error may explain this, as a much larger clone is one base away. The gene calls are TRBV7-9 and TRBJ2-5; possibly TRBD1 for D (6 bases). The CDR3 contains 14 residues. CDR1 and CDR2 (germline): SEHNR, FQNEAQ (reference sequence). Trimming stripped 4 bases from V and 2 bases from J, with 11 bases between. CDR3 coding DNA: TGTGCCAGCAGCTCGGGACATATTCAAGAGACCCAGTACTTC. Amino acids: CASSSGHIQETQYF.

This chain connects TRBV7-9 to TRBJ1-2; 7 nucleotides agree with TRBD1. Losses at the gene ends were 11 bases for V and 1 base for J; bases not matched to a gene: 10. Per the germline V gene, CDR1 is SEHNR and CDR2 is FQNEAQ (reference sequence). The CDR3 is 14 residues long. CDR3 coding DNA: TGTGCCTCCTTCGAGACAGGGCTTAACTATGGCTACACCTTC. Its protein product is CASFETGLNYGYTF.

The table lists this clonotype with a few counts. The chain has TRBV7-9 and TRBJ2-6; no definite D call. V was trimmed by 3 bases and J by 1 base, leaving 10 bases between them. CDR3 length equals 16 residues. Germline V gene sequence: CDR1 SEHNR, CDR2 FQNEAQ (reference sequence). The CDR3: CASSFAGDSGANVLTF. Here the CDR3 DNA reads TGTGCCAGCAGCTTCGCCGGAGATTCTGGGGCCAACGTCCTGACTTTC.

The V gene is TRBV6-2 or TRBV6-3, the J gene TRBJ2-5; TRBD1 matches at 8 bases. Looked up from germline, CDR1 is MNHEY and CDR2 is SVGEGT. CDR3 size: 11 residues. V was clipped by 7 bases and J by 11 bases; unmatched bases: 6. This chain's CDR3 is CASNIRDRQYF. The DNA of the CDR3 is TGTGCCAGCAATATCCGGGACAGGCAGTACTTC.

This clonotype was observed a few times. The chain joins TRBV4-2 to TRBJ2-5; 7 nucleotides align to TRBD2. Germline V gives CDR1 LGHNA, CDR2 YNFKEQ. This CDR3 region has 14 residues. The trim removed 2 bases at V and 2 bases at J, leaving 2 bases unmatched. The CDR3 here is CASSQPGGQETQYF. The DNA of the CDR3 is TGTGCCAGCAGCCAACCGGGGGGTCAAGAGACCCAGTACTTC.

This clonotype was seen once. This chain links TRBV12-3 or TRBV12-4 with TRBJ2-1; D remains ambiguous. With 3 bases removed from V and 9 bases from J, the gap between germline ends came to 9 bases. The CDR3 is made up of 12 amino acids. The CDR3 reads CASSFWSAEQFF. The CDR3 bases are TGTGCCAGCAGTTTCTGGTCTGCTGAGCAGTTCTTC.

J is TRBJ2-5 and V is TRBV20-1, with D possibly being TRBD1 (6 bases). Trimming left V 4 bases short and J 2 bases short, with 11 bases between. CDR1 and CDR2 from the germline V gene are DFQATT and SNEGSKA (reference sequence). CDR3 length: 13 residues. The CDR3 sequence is CSAIDRNQETQYF. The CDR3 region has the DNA TGCAGTGCTATAGACAGGAATCAAGAGACCCAGTACTTC.

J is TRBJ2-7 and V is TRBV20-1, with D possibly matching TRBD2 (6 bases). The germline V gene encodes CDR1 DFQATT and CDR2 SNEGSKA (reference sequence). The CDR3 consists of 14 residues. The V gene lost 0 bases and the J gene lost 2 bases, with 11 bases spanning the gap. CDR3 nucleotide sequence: TGCAGTGCTAGAGATGGCGGGGAGCCCTACGAGCAGTACTTC. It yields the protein CSARDGGEPYEQYF.

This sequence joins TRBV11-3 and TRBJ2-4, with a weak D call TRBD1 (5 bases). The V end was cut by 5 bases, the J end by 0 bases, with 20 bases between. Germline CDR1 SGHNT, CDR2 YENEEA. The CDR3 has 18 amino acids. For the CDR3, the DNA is TGTGCCAGCAGCACCCAAGACAGACCTTTCCTAGCCAAAAACATTCAGTACTTC. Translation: CASSTQDRPFLAKNIQYF.

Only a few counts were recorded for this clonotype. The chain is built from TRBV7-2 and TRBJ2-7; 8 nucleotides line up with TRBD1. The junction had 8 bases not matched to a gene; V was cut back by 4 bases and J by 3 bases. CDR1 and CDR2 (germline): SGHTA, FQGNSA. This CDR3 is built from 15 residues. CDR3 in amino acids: CASSSGQGSFYEQYF. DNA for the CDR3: TGTGCCAGCAGCTCCGGACAGGGTTCTTTCTACGAGCAGTACTTC.

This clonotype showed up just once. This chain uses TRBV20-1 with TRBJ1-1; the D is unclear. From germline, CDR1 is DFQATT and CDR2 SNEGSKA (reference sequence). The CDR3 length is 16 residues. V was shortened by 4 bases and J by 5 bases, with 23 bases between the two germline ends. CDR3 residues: CSAKPSWFLGDTEAFF. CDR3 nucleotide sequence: TGCAGTGCTAAACCCTCATGGTTTTTAGGAGATACTGAAGCTTTCTTT.

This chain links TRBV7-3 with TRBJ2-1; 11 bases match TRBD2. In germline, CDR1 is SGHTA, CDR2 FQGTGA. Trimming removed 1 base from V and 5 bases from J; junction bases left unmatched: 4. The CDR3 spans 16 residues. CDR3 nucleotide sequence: TGTGCCAGCAGCTTAAGGGGACTAGCGGACCACAATGAGCAGTTCTTC. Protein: CASSLRGLADHNEQFF.

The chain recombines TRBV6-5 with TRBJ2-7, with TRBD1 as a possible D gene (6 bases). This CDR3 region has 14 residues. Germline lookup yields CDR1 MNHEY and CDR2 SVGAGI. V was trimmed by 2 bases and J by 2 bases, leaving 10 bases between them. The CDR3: CASSYRAGAYEQYF. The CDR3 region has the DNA TGTGCCAGCAGTTACCGGGCAGGGGCCTACGAGCAGTACTTC.

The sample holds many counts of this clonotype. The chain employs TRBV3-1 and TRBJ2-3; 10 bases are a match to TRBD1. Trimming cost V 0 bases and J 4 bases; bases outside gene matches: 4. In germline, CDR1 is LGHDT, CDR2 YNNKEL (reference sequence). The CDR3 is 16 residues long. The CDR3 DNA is TGTGCCAGCAGCCAAGACGGTGGACAGGGGGCAGATACGCAGTATTTT. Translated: CASSQDGGQGADTQYF.

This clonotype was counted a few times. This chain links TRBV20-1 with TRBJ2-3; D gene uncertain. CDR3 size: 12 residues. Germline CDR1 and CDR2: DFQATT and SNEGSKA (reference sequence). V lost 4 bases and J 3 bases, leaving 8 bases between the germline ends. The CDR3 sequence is CSATANTDTQYF. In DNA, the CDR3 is TGCAGTGCTACGGCGAATACAGATACGCAGTATTTT.

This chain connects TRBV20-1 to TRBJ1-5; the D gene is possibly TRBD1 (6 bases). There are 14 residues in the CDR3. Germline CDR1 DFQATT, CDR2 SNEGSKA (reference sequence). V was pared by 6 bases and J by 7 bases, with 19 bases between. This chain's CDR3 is CSAQQGLGEQPQHF. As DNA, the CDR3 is TGCAGTGCACAACAGGGCCTAGGGGAACAGCCCCAGCATTTT.

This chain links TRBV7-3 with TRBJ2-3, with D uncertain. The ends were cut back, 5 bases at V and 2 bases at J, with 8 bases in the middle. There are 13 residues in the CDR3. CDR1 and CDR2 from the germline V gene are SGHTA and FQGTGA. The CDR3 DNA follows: TGTGCCAGCAGCCTGACACACACAGATACGCAGTATTTT. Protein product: CASSLTHTDTQYF.

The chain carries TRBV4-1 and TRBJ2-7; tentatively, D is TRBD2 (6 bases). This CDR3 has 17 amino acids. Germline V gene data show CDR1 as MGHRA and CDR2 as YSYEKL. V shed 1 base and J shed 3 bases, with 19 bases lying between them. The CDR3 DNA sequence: TGCGCCAGCAGCCAAGCAGGTCAGCGGGCGTTACGCTACGAGCAGTACTTC. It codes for CASSQAGQRALRYEQYF.

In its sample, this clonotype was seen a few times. The CDR3 is CASQGYETEAFF. CDR3 bases: TGTGCCAGCCAGGGTTATGAGACTGAAGCTTTCTTT. The V gene is TRBV6-1, the J gene TRBJ1-1; D might be TRBD1 (5 bases). Germline CDR1 MNHNS, CDR2 SASEGT. V was cut by 8 bases and J by 5 bases, with 12 bases left in between. CDR3 size: 12 residues.

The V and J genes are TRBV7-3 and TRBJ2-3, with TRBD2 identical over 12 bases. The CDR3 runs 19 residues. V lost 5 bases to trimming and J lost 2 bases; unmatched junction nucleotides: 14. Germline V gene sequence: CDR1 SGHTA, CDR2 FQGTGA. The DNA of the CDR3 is TGTGCCAGCAGCCTCTGTGGCCCTACTAGCGGGGGGAACACAGATACGCAGTATTTT. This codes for CASSLCGPTSGGNTDTQYF.

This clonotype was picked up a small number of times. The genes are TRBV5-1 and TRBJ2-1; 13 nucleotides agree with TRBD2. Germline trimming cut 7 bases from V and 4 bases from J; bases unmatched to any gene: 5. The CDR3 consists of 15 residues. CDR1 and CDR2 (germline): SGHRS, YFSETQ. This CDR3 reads CASLRTSGSYNEQFF. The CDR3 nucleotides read TGCGCCAGCCTAAGGACTAGCGGGAGTTACAATGAGCAGTTCTTC.

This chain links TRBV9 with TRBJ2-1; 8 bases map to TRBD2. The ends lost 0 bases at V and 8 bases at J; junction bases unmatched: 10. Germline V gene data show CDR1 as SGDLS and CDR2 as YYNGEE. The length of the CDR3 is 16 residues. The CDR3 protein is CASSVVGLALRDEQFF. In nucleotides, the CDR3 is TGTGCCAGCAGCGTAGTTGGACTAGCCCTACGCGATGAGCAGTTCTTC.

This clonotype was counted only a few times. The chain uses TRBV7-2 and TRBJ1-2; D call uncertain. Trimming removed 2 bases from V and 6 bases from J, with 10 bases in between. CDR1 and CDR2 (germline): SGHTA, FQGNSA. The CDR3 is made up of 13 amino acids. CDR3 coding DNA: TGTGCCAGCAGCTTACGCCAGGCCCATGGCTACACCTTC. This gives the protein CASSLRQAHGYTF.

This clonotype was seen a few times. CDR3 coding DNA: TGTGCCAGCAGTGAATATAATCAGGGGGCCGAGACCCAGTACTTC. It is translated as CASSEYNQGAETQYF. The rearrangement uses TRBV25-1 and TRBJ2-5; 8 nucleotides align to TRBD1. The CDR3 consists of 15 residues. Germline trimming cut 0 bases from V and 5 bases from J; bases unmatched to any gene: 5. Germline CDR1 and CDR2: MGHDK and SYGVNS.

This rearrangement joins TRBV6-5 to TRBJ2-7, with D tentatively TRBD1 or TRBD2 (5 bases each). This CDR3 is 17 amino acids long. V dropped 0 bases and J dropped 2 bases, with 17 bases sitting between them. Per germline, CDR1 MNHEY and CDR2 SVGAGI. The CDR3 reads CASSYSKTGRLAYEQYF. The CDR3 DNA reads TGTGCCAGCAGTTACTCAAAGACGGGGCGCCTTGCCTACGAGCAGTACTTC.

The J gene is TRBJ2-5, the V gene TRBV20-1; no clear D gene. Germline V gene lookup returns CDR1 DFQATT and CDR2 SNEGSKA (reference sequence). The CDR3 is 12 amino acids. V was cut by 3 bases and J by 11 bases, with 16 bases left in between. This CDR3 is CSARLSLTEQYF. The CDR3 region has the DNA TGCAGTGCTAGGTTATCCCTTACGGAGCAGTACTTC.

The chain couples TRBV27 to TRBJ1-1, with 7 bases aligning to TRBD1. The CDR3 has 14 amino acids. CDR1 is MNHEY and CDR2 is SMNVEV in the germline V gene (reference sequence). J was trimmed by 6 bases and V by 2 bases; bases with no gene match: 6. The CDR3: CASSLNWDSPEAFF. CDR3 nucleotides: TGTGCCAGCAGTTTAAACTGGGACAGCCCTGAAGCTTTCTTT.

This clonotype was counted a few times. The CDR3 nucleotides are TGTGCCAGCAGCTTAGCCCTTTCCGCGGATACGCAGTATTTT. It specifies CASSLALSADTQYF. J is TRBJ2-3 and V is TRBV7-9, with D unresolved. V lost 0 bases to trimming and J lost 6 bases, with 10 bases between them. The CDR3 length is 14 residues. Germline V lookup: CDR1 SEHNR, CDR2 FQNEAQ (reference sequence).

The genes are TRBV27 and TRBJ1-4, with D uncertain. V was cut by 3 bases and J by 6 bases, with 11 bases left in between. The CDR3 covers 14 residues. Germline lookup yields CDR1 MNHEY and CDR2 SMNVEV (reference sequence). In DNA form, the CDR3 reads TGTGCCAGCAGTTTTGGTAATAGAGATGAAAAACTGTTTTTT. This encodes CASSFGNRDEKLFF.

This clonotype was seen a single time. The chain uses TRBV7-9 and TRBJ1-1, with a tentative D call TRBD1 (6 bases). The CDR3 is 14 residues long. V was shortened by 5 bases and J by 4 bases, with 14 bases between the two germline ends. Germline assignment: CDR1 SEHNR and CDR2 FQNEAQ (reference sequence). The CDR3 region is CASSEVTGTTEAFF. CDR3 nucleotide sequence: TGTGCCAGCAGCGAAGTTACAGGGACCACTGAAGCTTTCTTT. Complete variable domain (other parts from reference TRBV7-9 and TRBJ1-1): DTGVSQNPRHKITKRGQNVTFRCDPISEHNRLYWYRQTLGQGPEFLTYFQNEAQLEKSRLLSDRFSAERPKGSFSTLEIQRTEQGDSAMYLCASSEVTGTTEAFFGQGTRLTVV.